Below, 6 T cell receptor beta chains from the same sample are listed, as sequenced in a study of blood T cell repertoires in COVID-19. The method was immunoSEQ multiplex PCR; TCRdb's version includes in-frame clones alone and lacks a portion of them. In the table there are roughly 240,000 clones, 85% of which are singletons. Source material: PBMCs or T cells enriched from blood (not recorded which). The receptors here all came from a woman in her forties or fifties with acute COVID-19.

The chain links TRBV7-3 to TRBJ2-3; D is possibly TRBD2 (6 bases). Germline V gene data show CDR1 as SGHTA and CDR2 as FQGTGA. The CDR3 has 14 residues. Trimming shortened V by 2 bases and J by 3 bases, and 9 bases separated the two germline ends. The CDR3 DNA reads as TGTGCCAGCAGCTTATTTAGCGGAACAGATACGCAGTATTTT. Its protein product is CASSLFSGTDTQYF.

Written as DNA, the CDR3 is TGTGCCAGCAGCTTTGGGGCAGATCCTGGTGAAAAACTGTTTTTT. Residues: CASSFGADPGEKLFF. The V gene is TRBV7-7, the J gene TRBJ1-4, with TRBD1 as a possible D gene (5 bases). V lost 3 bases and J lost 7, with 15 bases in between. CDR3 length: 15 amino acids. Germline lookup yields CDR1 SSHAT and CDR2 FNYEAQ (reference sequence).

Note on this clone: This may stem from a read error, because a much larger clone lies one nucleotide away. The V and J genes are TRBV6-5 and TRBJ2-7, with 8 bases matching TRBD1. J was trimmed by 3 bases and V by 4 bases; bases with no gene match: 5. The germline V gene has CDR1 MNHEY and CDR2 SVGAGI. The CDR3 length is 14 residues. CDR3 DNA: TGTGCCAGCAGTTCGGACAGGGTGTTCTACGAGCAGTACTTC. As protein: CASSSDRVFYEQYF.

A note on this clone: Germline is not matched at one junction end, which may reflect a read error. The gene calls are TRBV7-7 and TRBJ2-2; D unresolved. Per germline, CDR1 SSHAT and CDR2 FNYEAQ (reference sequence). This CDR3 region has 14 residues. The DNA of the CDR3 is TGTGCTAGCAGCTTAGGCAGGAACACCGGGGAGCTGTTTTTT. Amino acids: CASSLGRNTGELFF.

The rearrangement uses TRBV30 and TRBJ1-2; TRBD1 might be the D (6 bases). V was pared by 8 bases and J by 5 bases, with 15 bases between. The CDR3 totals 12 residues. CDR1 and CDR2 from the germline V gene are GTSNPN and SVGIG (reference sequence). The CDR3 loop is CAGTPGEYGYTF. DNA for the CDR3: TGTGCCGGGACCCCAGGGGAGTATGGCTACACCTTC.

The CDR3 here is CASSPRAGELFF. CDR3 sequence (DNA): TGTGCCAGCAGCCCCAGGGCGGGGGAGCTGTTTTTT. The rearrangement uses TRBV6-5 and TRBJ2-2, with D possibly TRBD1 on 5 matching bases. CDR1 is MNHEY and CDR2 is SVGAGI in the germline V gene. Trimming removed 6 bases from V and 8 bases from J, with 10 bases in between. The CDR3 totals 12 residues.